The 29 T cell receptor beta chains in this list originate from one sample, sequenced in a study of technical replicates of blood from a few donors (dated by TCRdb to about 2017). Library preparation was by the immunoSEQ multiplex PCR assay. TCRdb re-hosts the immuneACCESS table, in-frame sequences only. Its copies lack some clones; in the studies checked, an unresolved V gene accounts for under half of them, and the cause for the rest is not known. The sample table records some 60,000 clones; roughly 89% of these occur just once. The ten largest clones add up to approximately 5% of the sample. The sample was PBMCs. The receptors shown here come from a human donor in good health. Some clones in this sample may be carry-over from other donors' samples.

This chain uses TRBV4-3 with TRBJ1-1; 7 bases map to TRBD1. The germline V gene has CDR1 LGHNA and CDR2 YSLEER. CDR3 size: 15 residues. V trimming: 4 bases; J trimming: 2 bases; junction bases outside the gene matches: 7. The CDR3, as DNA: TGCGCCAGCAGCCCCTCGACAGGGACTAACACTGAAGCTTTCTTT. Translating gives CASSPSTGTNTEAFF.

In this sample, this clone turned up a few times. This rearrangement joins TRBV4-2 to TRBJ2-7; a weak D match, TRBD1 (6 bases). V gave up 0 bases and J gave up 5 bases, with 11 bases separating them. The CDR3 has 14 residues. The V gene's germline CDR1 is LGHNA and CDR2 YNFKEQ. The CDR3 is CASSQENRADEQYF. CDR3 nucleotides: TGTGCCAGCAGCCAAGAAAACAGGGCCGACGAGCAGTACTTC.

CDR3 region: CASAEYFNEQFF. DNA of the CDR3: TGTGCTAGTGCCGAGTATTTCAATGAGCAGTTCTTC. This chain uses TRBV12-5 with TRBJ2-1; no clear D gene. Deletions cut 7 bases from V and 6 bases from J, with 10 bases between. CDR1 is LGHNT and CDR2 is FRNRAP in the germline V gene. This CDR3 is built from 12 residues. Full variable domain (rest looked up from reference TRBV12-5 and TRBJ2-1): DARVTQTPRHKVTEMGQEVTMRCQPILGHNTVFWYRQTMMQGLELLAYFRNRAPLDDSGMPKDRFSAEMPDATLATLKIQPSEPRDSAVYFCASAEYFNEQFFGPGTRLTVL.

A note on this clone: Different DNA sequences within this sample yield the same CDR3. This chain joins TRBV6-5 and TRBJ2-5; maybe TRBD2 (7 bases). CDR1 is MNHEY and CDR2 is SVGAGI in the germline V gene. The CDR3 runs to 15 residues. Trimming left V 2 bases short and J 8 bases short, with 18 bases between. The CDR3 bases are TGTGCCAGCAGTTACCGGGGGGCCTCCGGTGAAACCCAGTACTTC. It specifies CASSYRGASGETQYF.

This clone has a single count. The J gene is TRBJ2-1, the V gene TRBV4-3; no reliable D call. Trimming shortened V by 4 bases and J by 8 bases, and 15 bases separated the two germline ends. The CDR3 is made up of 14 amino acids. The germline V gene encodes CDR1 LGHNA and CDR2 YSLEER. The CDR3, as DNA: TGCGCCAGCAGCCTAAGTCTAGATCTCGATGAGCAGTTCTTC. Translated: CASSLSLDLDEQFF.

This chain links TRBV30 with TRBJ1-3, with TRBD1 identical over 7 bases. The CDR3 is 19 residues long. Trimming cost V 3 bases and J 2 bases; bases outside gene matches: 19. Germline loops: CDR1 GTSNPN, CDR2 SVGIG (reference sequence). The CDR3 here is CAWSIMRQGGSLPGNTIYF. The CDR3 DNA reads TGTGCCTGGAGCATAATGAGACAGGGTGGTAGTCTCCCTGGAAACACCATATATTTT.

The rearrangement links TRBV7-8 to TRBJ2-3; 9 bases match TRBD2. Germline V gene lookup returns CDR1 SGHVS and CDR2 FQNEAQ. Trimming took 5 bases from V and 4 from J; bases not matched to a gene: 22. This CDR3 comprises 20 residues. DNA for the CDR3: TGTGCCAGCAGCCCGTCGGGGGAGCGGGGGGCCAGACGGTTCCCAGATACGCAGTATTTT. It encodes CASSPSGERGARRFPDTQYF.

The genes are TRBV27 and TRBJ1-6, with D possibly matching TRBD1 (5 bases). The CDR3 has 16 amino acids. Germline CDR1 is MNHEY and CDR2 is SMNVEV (reference sequence). Trimming stripped 5 bases from V and 0 bases from J, with 11 bases between. The CDR3 region is CASSPRGNSYNSPLHF. The CDR3 nucleotides are TGTGCCAGCAGTCCTAGGGGAAACTCCTATAATTCACCCCTCCACTTT.

This sequence joins TRBV4-3 and TRBJ2-1, with D possibly TRBD2 on 6 matching bases. CDR1 and CDR2 from the germline V gene are LGHNA and YSLEER. Trimming stripped 6 bases from V and 7 bases from J, with 19 bases between. The CDR3 runs 15 residues. The CDR3 nucleotides are TGCGCCAGCAGATCCACGGACGGGAGTAGGAATGAGCAGTTCTTC. The encoded protein is CASRSTDGSRNEQFF.

The genes are TRBV5-1 and TRBJ1-2; D might be TRBD1 (5 bases). Trimming removed 0 bases from V and 1 base from J, with 7 bases in between. The CDR3 contains 14 residues. The germline V gene encodes CDR1 SGHRS and CDR2 YFSETQ. CDR3 nucleotides: TGCGCCAGCAGCTTGGACAGGAATAACTATGGCTACACCTTC. Translated, it gives CASSLDRNNYGYTF.

V and J are TRBV7-2 and TRBJ1-2; 7 nucleotides agree with TRBD1. The germline V gene has CDR1 SGHTA and CDR2 FQGNSA. V shed 3 bases, J shed 8 bases, and the junction held 12 bases outside the gene matches. This CDR3 region has 15 residues. The CDR3 loop is CASSFLPGTAIGYTF. CDR3 nucleotides: TGTGCCAGCAGCTTCTTGCCCGGGACAGCTATCGGCTACACCTTC. Supplemented by reference TRBV7-2 and TRBJ1-2, the full variable domain reads GAGVSQSPSNKVTEKGKDVELRCDPISGHTALYWYRQSLGQGLEFLIYFQGNSAPDKSGLPSDRFSAERTGGSVSTLTIQRTQQEDSAVYLCASSFLPGTAIGYTFGSGTRLTVV.

The V call is TRBV5-4, the J call TRBJ1-1; 8 bases fit TRBD1. Unmatched junction bases numbered 6, after V lost 4 bases and J lost 7 bases. The CDR3 totals 13 residues. The germline CDR1 and CDR2 sequences are SGHNT and YYREEE (reference sequence). The CDR3 region is CASSARGPDEAFF. The CDR3, as DNA: TGTGCCAGCAGCGCCAGGGGGCCTGATGAAGCTTTCTTT.

The chain combines TRBV7-3 with TRBJ2-1, with D possibly TRBD1 on 6 matching bases. Trimming removed 2 bases from V and 0 bases from J, with 8 bases in between. Per the germline V gene, CDR1 is SGHTA and CDR2 is FQGTGA. The CDR3 totals 15 residues. CDR3 DNA: TGTGCCAGCAGCTTAGGGACAAACTCCTACAATGAGCAGTTCTTC. Translating gives CASSLGTNSYNEQFF.

The chain links TRBV6-4 to TRBJ1-2; 10 bases fit TRBD1. J gave up 3 bases and V 6 bases, and 7 bases lay outside the gene matches. The CDR3 length is 15 residues. The germline V gene has CDR1 MRHNA and CDR2 SNTAGT. The CDR3 coding sequence is TGTGCCAGCAGGCCCGGGGGACAGGGGTACTATGGCTACACCTTC. The encoded protein is CASRPGGQGYYGYTF.

This chain connects TRBV7-2 to TRBJ2-5; perhaps TRBD2 as D (6 bases). The CDR3 has 13 residues. Germline V gene sequence: CDR1 SGHTA, CDR2 FQGNSA. The V end lost 0 bases, the J end lost 5 bases, and 7 bases lay between the germline ends. The CDR3 sequence: CASSLAGGETQYF. CDR3 nucleotide sequence: TGTGCCAGCAGCTTAGCGGGAGGTGAGACCCAGTACTTC.

CDR3 DNA: TGTGCCAGCAGCTTAGACGACAACACAGATACGCAGTATTTT. Residues: CASSLDDNTDTQYF. The chain has TRBV7-9 and TRBJ2-3; unclear D gene. Germline V lookup: CDR1 SEHNR, CDR2 FQNEAQ (reference sequence). The CDR3 totals 14 residues. V shed 1 base and J shed 2 bases, with 7 bases lying between them.

The CDR3 DNA is TGTGCCAGCACCCGGGGTGGTGGTTTCTCCGAGCAGTACTTC. Protein product: CASTRGGGFSEQYF. This chain links TRBV7-2 with TRBJ2-7; D may be TRBD2 (5 bases). CDR1 SGHTA and CDR2 FQGNSA come from the germline V gene. The CDR3 length is 14 residues. Trimming shortened V by 7 bases and J by 6 bases, and 19 bases separated the two germline ends.

This chain joins TRBV7-8 and TRBJ2-5; 9 bases fit TRBD1. In germline, CDR1 is SGHVS, CDR2 FQNEAQ. This CDR3 has 15 residues. The V segment lost 5 bases and the J segment 0 bases; nucleotides outside the gene matches: 4. DNA of the CDR3: TGTGCCAGCAGCGCCGGGACAGGGTACCAAGAGACCCAGTACTTC. Its protein is CASSAGTGYQETQYF.

This rearrangement joins TRBV7-2 to TRBJ2-1; weak D call: TRBD2 (6 bases). Trimming pared 3 bases from V and 4 bases from J, leaving 22 bases between. Per the germline V gene, CDR1 is SGHTA and CDR2 is FQGNSA. The CDR3 is made up of 18 amino acids. The CDR3 sequence is CASSLQHGAGTGYNEQFF. As DNA, the CDR3 is TGTGCCAGCAGCTTGCAACACGGGGCGGGGACGGGTTACAATGAGCAGTTCTTC.

This clone was observed a handful of times. Written as DNA, the CDR3 is TGTGCCAGGGGGGGACGCTCCTACGAGCAGTACTTC. Its translation: CARGGRSYEQYF. The chain carries TRBV9 and TRBJ2-7, with a tentative D call TRBD2 (6 bases). V was pared by 8 bases and J by 0 bases, with 9 bases between. This CDR3 spans 12 amino acids. In germline, CDR1 is SGDLS, CDR2 YYNGEE.

The rearrangement uses TRBV2 and TRBJ1-4; no clear D. V was shortened by 8 bases and J by 4 bases, with 20 bases between the two germline ends. CDR3 size: 16 residues. The germline gives CDR1 SNHLY, CDR2 FYNNEI. The CDR3, as DNA: TGTGCCAGCGTAGGAGGCTACGCGGATGGTAATGAAAAACTGTTTTTT. Translation: CASVGGYADGNEKLFF.

The gene calls are TRBV2 and TRBJ1-2, with D perhaps TRBD1 (6 bases). CDR1 and CDR2 from the germline V gene are SNHLY and FYNNEI. The V and J ends lost 4 bases and 2 bases respectively, with 11 bases between them. This CDR3 comprises 14 residues. The CDR3 bases are TGTGCCAGCAGTGGTGGACAGCGAAACTATGGCTACACCTTC. It specifies CASSGGQRNYGYTF.

V gene TRBV4-3 combines with J gene TRBJ2-1, with TRBD2 identical over 7 bases. CDR3 length: 13 amino acids. The germline V gene encodes CDR1 LGHNA and CDR2 YSLEER. Losses at the gene ends were 4 bases for V and 7 bases for J; bases not matched to a gene: 4. Here the CDR3 DNA reads TGCGCCAGCAGCCCGGGACTAAGTAATGAGCAGTTCTTC. This encodes CASSPGLSNEQFF.

This chain joins TRBV11-2 and TRBJ2-1; TRBD1 matches 8 bases. Germline V lookup: CDR1 SGHAT, CDR2 FQNNGV. This CDR3 is built from 14 residues. The junction had 8 bases not matched to a gene; V was cut back by 5 bases and J by 8 bases. CDR3 sequence: CASSPTPTGDEQFF. In DNA, the CDR3 is TGTGCCAGCAGCCCGACCCCGACAGGGGATGAGCAGTTCTTC.

This chain connects TRBV2 to TRBJ2-5; D remains unclear. The length of the CDR3 is 12 residues. Germline loops: CDR1 SNHLY, CDR2 FYNNEI. V dropped 8 bases and J dropped 5 bases, with 12 bases sitting between them. CDR3 DNA: TGTGCCAGCGTCGGTTTGTCGGAGACCCAGTACTTC. Translation gives CASVGLSETQYF.

This clone was seen a single time. The rearrangement links TRBV7-2 to TRBJ1-2; weak D call: TRBD1 (5 bases). Trimming removed 3 bases from V and 1 base from J, with 21 bases in between. There are 18 residues in the CDR3. The V gene's germline CDR1 is SGHTA and CDR2 FQGNSA. The CDR3 region is CASSFYLLTGEINYGYTF. The CDR3 nucleotides are TGTGCCAGCAGCTTCTACTTGCTAACAGGAGAAATTAACTATGGCTACACCTTC. Drawing the rest from reference TRBV7-2 and TRBJ1-2, the complete variable domain is GAGVSQSPSNKVTEKGKDVELRCDPISGHTALYWYRQSLGQGLEFLIYFQGNSAPDKSGLPSDRFSAERTGGSVSTLTIQRTQQEDSAVYLCASSFYLLTGEINYGYTFGSGTRLTVV.

This chain uses TRBV5-1 with TRBJ1-1; TRBD1 matches at 9 bases. This CDR3 is 13 amino acids long. CDR1 and CDR2 (germline): SGHRS, YFSETQ. V shed 5 bases and J 3 bases; nucleotides not matched to a gene: 2. CDR3 region: CASRGTGYTEAFF. The DNA of the CDR3 is TGCGCCAGCAGGGGGACAGGGTACACTGAAGCTTTCTTT. Filled out from reference TRBV5-1 and TRBJ1-1, the complete variable domain reads KAGVTQTPRYLIKTRGQQVTLSCSPISGHRSVSWYQQTPGQGLQFLFEYFSETQRNKGNFPGRFSGRQFSNSRSEMNVSTLELGDSALYLCASRGTGYTEAFFGQGTRLTVV.

J is TRBJ2-7 and V is TRBV21-1; the table gives TRBD2 as D, unverified against the DNA. TRBV21-1 is a listed pseudogene. The CDR3 consists of 14 residues. CDR3 sequence: CASSLLAVIYEQYF. For the CDR3, the DNA is TGTGCCAGCAGTTTGTTAGCGGTTATTTACGAGCAGTACTTC.

This chain uses TRBV4-3 with TRBJ2-1; D might be TRBD2 (5 bases). The CDR3 spans 14 residues. V was shortened by 1 base and J by 7 bases, with 11 bases between the two germline ends. Per germline, CDR1 LGHNA and CDR2 YSLEER. CDR3 nucleotide sequence: TGCGCCAGCAGCCAAGTTTCCGGGGAGAATGAGCAGTTCTTC. As protein: CASSQVSGENEQFF.